This T cell receptor (beta chain) originates from a study of blood T cell repertoires in COVID-19. In the study overall: Both acute and convalescent COVID-19 samples were obtained from the United States, Italy and Spain.

In the original analysis: Estimation of nucleated cell counts was performed using reference gene primer amplification. Assay used: immunoSEQ multiplex PCR; TCRdb lists only in-frame clones, some missing. D and trimming were read from the DNA, whereas the V and J calls and clone size are those reported in that table. The table includes over 250,000 clones, approximately 80% detected once. Germline CDR1 MNHEY, CDR2 SVGAGI. This CDR3 is 16 amino acids long. J gave up 8 bases and V 4 bases, and 11 bases lay outside the gene matches. The study recruited people aged about 18 to 89 years across about 25 US areas. Assignments of participants to cohorts depended upon their own reported clinical history.

This TCR was recovered from a man aged 40-49 years who had been exposed to COVID-19. The chain has TRBV6-5 and TRBJ2-2; the match to TRBD2 covers 9 bases. Material: PBMCs or T cells enriched from blood (not recorded which). The CDR3 region is CASSFSGSGLRGELFF. In DNA form, the CDR3 reads TGTGCCAGCAGTTTTAGCGGGAGTGGCCTTAGGGGGGAGCTGTTTTTT.